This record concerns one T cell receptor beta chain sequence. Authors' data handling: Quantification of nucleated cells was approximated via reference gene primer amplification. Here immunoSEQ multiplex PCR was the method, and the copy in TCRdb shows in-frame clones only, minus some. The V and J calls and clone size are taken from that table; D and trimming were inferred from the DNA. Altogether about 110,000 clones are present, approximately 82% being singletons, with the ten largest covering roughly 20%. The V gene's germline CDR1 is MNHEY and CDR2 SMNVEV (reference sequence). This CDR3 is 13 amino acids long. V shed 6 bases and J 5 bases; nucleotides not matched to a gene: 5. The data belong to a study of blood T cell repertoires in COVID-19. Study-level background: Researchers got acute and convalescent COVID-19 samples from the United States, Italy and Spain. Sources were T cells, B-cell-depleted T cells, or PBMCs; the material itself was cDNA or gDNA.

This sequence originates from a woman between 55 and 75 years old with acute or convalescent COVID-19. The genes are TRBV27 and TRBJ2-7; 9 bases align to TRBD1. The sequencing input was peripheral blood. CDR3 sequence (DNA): TGTGCCAGCAGGGGACAGGGCCTCCACGAGCAGTACTTC. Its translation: CASRGQGLHEQYF.